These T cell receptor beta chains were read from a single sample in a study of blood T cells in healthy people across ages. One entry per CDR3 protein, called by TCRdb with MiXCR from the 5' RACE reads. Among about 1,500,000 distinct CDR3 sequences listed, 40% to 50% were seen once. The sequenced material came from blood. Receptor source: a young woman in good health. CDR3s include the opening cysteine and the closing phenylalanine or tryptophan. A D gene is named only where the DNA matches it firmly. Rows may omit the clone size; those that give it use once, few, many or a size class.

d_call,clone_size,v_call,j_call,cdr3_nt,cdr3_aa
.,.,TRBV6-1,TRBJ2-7,TGTGCCAGCAGTGAAAGCGCCCTGGGGTCCTACGAGCAGTACTTC,CASSESALGSYEQYF
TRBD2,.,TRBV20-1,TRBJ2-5,TGCAGTGGAACGACTAGCGGGGGGGCGACTATAGAAGAGACCCAGTACTTC,CSGTTSGGATIEETQYF
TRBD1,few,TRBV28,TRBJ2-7,TGTGCCAGCAGTTTAGTACGGACAGGGGGCCGGGAGCAGTACTTC,CASSLVRTGGREQYF
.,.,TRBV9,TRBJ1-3,TGTGCCAGCAGCGTAGCCGCCGGGGTCGGAAACACCATATATTTT,CASSVAAGVGNTIYF
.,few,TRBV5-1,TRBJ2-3,TGCGCCAGCAGCTCCCGACTGGGAGATACGCAGTATTTT,CASSSRLGDTQYF
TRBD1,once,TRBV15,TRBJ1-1,TGTGCCACCAGCAGAGACAGGGGGCGAGGCACTGAAGCTTTCTTT,CATSRDRGRGTEAFF
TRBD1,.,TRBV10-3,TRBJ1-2,TGTGCCATCAACCGATTGGAGCTGACAGGGAAGACTACTAACATGTTCTATGGCTACACCTTC,CAINRLELTGKTTNMFYGYTF
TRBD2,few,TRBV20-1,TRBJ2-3,TGCAGTGCTGGCCCTCCCGGGACTAGGGCCACAGATACGCAGTATTTT,CSAGPPGTRATDTQYF
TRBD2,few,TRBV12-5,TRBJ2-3,TGTGCTAGTGCCTCCGGACTAGCGGGGATAGATACGCAGTATTTT,CASASGLAGIDTQYF
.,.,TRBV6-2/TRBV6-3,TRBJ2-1,TGTGCCAGCAGTGCGACACAAAACAATGAGCAGTTCTTC,CASSATQNNEQFF
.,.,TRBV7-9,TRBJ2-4,TGTGCCAGCAGCTTAGCGCAACTAGCCAAAAACATTCAGTACTTC,CASSLAQLAKNIQYF
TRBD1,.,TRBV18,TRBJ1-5,TGTGCCAGCTCACGACAGGGGGGTCAAATGAGCAATCAGCCCCAGCATTTT,CASSRQGGQMSNQPQHF
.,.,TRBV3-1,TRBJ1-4,TGTGCCAGCAGCCCATACAGCGGGACGCTGAATGAAAAACTGTTTTTT,CASSPYSGTLNEKLFF
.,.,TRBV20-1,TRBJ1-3,TGCAGTGCTCAGACCCCCAGGTCTGGAAACACCATATATTTT,CSAQTPRSGNTIYF
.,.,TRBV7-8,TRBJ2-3,TGTGCCAGCAGCTTAGTAATTGATAGGGTGGCTGTGGATACGCAGTATTTT,CASSLVIDRVAVDTQYF
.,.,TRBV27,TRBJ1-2,TGTGCCAGCAGTAACCTCGGGACACCGCTCAACTATGGCTACACCTTC,CASSNLGTPLNYGYTF
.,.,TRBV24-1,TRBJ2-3,TGTGCCACCAGTGATTTGAGGGGAGATACGCAGTATTTT,CATSDLRGDTQYF
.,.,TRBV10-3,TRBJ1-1,TGTGCCATCAGTCCACAGGGACCCACTGAAGCTTTCTTT,CAISPQGPTEAFF
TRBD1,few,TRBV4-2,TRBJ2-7,TGTGCCAGCAGCGCAGAGGGGACAGCGGATCGCGAGCAGTACTTC,CASSAEGTADREQYF
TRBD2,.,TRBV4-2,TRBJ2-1,TGTGCCAGCAGCCAAGGGAGACTAGCGGGGGATGAGCAGTTCTTC,CASSQGRLAGDEQFF
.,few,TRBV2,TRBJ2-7,TGTGCCAGCAGTCACAGGACAGCCTACGAGCAGTACTTC,CASSHRTAYEQYF
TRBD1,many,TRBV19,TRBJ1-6,TGTGCCAGTAGTATTCCCGGGACAGAATTACCCCTCCACTTT,CASSIPGTELPLHF
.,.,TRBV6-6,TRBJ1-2,TGTGCCAGCAGTGTACTCGGGGTGGGCGGAGGCTACACCTTC,CASSVLGVGGGYTF
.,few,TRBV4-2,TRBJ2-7,TGTGCCAGCAGCCGGACCCTAGTGGTCGAGCAGTACTTC,CASSRTLVVEQYF
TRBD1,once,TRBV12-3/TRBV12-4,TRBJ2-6,TGTGCCAGCAGTCCCGGACAGGGTCGCTCTGGGGCCAACGTCCTGACTTTC,CASSPGQGRSGANVLTF
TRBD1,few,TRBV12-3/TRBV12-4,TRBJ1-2,TGTGCCAGCAGCCCCCCAGGGGGACGGTATGGCTACACCTTC,CASSPPGGRYGYTF
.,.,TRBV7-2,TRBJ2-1,TGTGCCAGCAGCTTAATGGGGTTCTCCTACGAGCAGTTCTTC,CASSLMGFSYEQFF
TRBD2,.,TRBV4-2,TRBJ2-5,TGTGCCAGCAGCCCATCCGGGGCGGGAGATAGTCAAGAGACCCAGTACTTC,CASSPSGAGDSQETQYF
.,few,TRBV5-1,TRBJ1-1,TGCGCCAGCAGCCAATCACAGGGACTGAACACTGAAGCTTTCTTT,CASSQSQGLNTEAFF
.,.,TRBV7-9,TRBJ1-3,TGTGCCAGCAGTTCCTCAGGAGCCTCTGGAAACACCATATATTTT,CASSSSGASGNTIYF
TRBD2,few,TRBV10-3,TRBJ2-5,TGTGCCATCAGGGAATCAGGACTAGCGGGAGGCGTAGAGACCCAGTACTTC,CAIRESGLAGGVETQYF
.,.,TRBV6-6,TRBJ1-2,TGTGCCAGCAGTTACGTTATGGGTTCAGACTATGGCTACACCTTC,CASSYVMGSDYGYTF
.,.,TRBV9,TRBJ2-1,TGTGCCAGCAGCGTAGCCATCTGGGCCCGTAGGATCTACAATGAGCAGTTCTTC,CASSVAIWARRIYNEQFF
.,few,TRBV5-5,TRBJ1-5,TGTGCCAGCAGCTTGGGTGCGGAGCCCCAGCATTTT,CASSLGAEPQHF
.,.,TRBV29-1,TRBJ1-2,TGCAGCGTTGCTAGTGGGGTCGAGAACGGCTACACCTTC,CSVASGVENGYTF
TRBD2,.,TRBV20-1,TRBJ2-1,TGCAGTGCTGGACTTAGCGGGGGCAGATATAATGAGCAGTTCTTC,CSAGLSGGRYNEQFF
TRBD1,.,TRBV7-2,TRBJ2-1,TGTGCCAGCAGCCAGGGGGTCGAGCAGTTCTTC,CASSQGVEQFF
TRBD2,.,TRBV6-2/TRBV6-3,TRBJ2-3,TGTGCCAGCAGTTACCCTAGCGGGGGGTCCACAGATACGCAGTATTTT,CASSYPSGGSTDTQYF
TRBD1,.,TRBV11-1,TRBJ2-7,TGTGCCAGCAGCCAGACTCGGGACAGGGCCTACGAGCAGTACTTC,CASSQTRDRAYEQYF
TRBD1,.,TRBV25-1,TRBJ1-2,TGTGCCAGCAGTGAAGGTCTAGGGGGCGAGAACTATGGCTACACCTTC,CASSEGLGGENYGYTF
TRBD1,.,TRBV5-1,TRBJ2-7,TGCGCCAGCAGCACCGACAGGGCGACCTACAATGAGCAGTACTTC,CASSTDRATYNEQYF
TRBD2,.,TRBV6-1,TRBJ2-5,TGTGCCAGCACCTTCGGACTAGCGGGATCGGAGGCGGAGACCCAGTACTTC,CASTFGLAGSEAETQYF
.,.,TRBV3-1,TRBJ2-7,TGTGCCAGCAGCCAAGGCCTGAAAACTGCTTTCGAATCCTACGAGCAGTACTTC,CASSQGLKTAFESYEQYF
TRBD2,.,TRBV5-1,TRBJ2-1,TGCGCCAGCGGGACTAGCGGGGTAGCGTCCTACAATGAGCAGTTCTTC,CASGTSGVASYNEQFF
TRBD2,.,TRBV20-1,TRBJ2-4,TGCAGTGCCGCGGGACTAGCGGGAGGGATTCCCAAAAACATTCAGTACTTC,CSAAGLAGGIPKNIQYF
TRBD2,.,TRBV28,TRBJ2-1,TGTGCCAGCAGTATGATAGCGGGTCGATCCTACGAGCAGTTCTTC,CASSMIAGRSYEQFF
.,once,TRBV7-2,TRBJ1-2,TGTGCCAGCACCCTGACGGGGAGGTTTAACTATGGCTACACCTTC,CASTLTGRFNYGYTF
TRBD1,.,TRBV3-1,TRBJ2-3,TGTGCCAGCACCAACAGGAGACAGGGGGCGTGGGATACGCAGTATTTT,CASTNRRQGAWDTQYF
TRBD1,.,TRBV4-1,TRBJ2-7,TGCGCCAGCGGCCAGGAGAACAGGGGTCCTTACTACGAGCAGTACTTC,CASGQENRGPYYEQYF
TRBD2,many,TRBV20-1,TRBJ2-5,TGCAGTGCTAGAAACCGGACTAGCGGGGGGTCGGAGACCCAGTACTTC,CSARNRTSGGSETQYF
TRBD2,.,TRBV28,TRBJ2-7,TGTGCCAGCAGTCGACCTCTAGCGGGGGGTACCTACGAGCAGTACTTC,CASSRPLAGGTYEQYF
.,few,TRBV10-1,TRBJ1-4,TGCGCCAGCAGTGAGTCAATGGCAACTAATAAAAAACTGTTTTTT,CASSESMATNKKLFF
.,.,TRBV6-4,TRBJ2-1,TGTGCCAGCATCAGAAGGGGGTACTATCTCTCCTACGAGCAGTTCTTC,CASIRRGYYLSYEQFF
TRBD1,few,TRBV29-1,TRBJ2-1,TGCAGCGTCAAGCCAGTAATCGGGGACAGAATAACCTCCTACAATGAGCAGTTCTTC,CSVKPVIGDRITSYNEQFF
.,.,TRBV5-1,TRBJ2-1,TGCGCCAGCAGTTTCATATTCCCGGGACCGGCCTACAATGAGCAGTTCTTC,CASSFIFPGPAYNEQFF